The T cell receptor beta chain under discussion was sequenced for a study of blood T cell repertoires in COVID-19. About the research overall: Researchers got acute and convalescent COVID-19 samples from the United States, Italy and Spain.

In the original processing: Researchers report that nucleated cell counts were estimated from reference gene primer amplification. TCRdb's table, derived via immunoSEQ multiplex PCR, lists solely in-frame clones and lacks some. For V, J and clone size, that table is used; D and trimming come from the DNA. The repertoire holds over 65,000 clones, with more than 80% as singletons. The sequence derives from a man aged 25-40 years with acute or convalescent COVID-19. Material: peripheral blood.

The CDR3 here is CASSLTGLFSYEQYF. The CDR3 DNA reads TGTGCCAGCAGTTTAACAGGGTTGTTCTCCTACGAGCAGTACTTC. This chain joins TRBV6-5 and TRBJ2-7; a possible D gene is TRBD1 (6 bases). Trimming shortened V by 4 bases and J by 0 bases, and 13 bases separated the two germline ends. The CDR3 sequence is 15 residues long. The germline V gene has CDR1 MNHEY and CDR2 SVGAGI.